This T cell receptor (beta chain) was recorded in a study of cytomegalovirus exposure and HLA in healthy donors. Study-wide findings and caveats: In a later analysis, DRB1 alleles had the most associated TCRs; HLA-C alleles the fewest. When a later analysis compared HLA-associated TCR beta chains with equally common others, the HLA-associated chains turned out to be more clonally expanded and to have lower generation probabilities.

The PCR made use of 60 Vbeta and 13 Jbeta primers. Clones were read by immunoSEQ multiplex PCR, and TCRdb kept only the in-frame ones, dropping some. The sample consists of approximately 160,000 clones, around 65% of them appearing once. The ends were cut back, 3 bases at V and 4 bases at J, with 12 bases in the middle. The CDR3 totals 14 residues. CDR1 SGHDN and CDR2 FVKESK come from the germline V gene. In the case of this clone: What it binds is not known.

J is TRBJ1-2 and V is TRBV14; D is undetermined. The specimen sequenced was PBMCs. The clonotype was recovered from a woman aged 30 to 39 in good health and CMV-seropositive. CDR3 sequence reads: CASSHVSFSYGYTF. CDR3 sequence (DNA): TGTGCCAGCAGCCATGTTTCTTTCTCCTATGGCTACACCTTC.